This record concerns one T cell receptor beta chain sequence. The record originates from a study of chemoradiotherapy in HPV16-positive cancers. This CDR3 is built from 12 residues. Deletions cut 3 bases from V and 6 bases from J, with 9 bases between. Germline values: CDR1 KGHSH, CDR2 LQKENI. TCRdb's copy holds only in-frame clones and misses some; the assay was immunoSEQ multiplex PCR. Of roughly 70,000 clones in the sample, roughly 90% are singletons; the top ten hold just over 4%. Source: blood, taken from a patient who underwent chemoradiotherapy. The clonotype was recovered from a human donor with HPV-associated anogenital cancer. The V gene is TRBV18, the J gene TRBJ2-7; unclear D gene. The chain's CDR3 is CASSPESREQYF. The CDR3 DNA sequence: TGTGCCAGCTCACCGGAGTCTCGCGAGCAGTACTTC.